This T cell receptor beta chain was profiled in a study of T cell responses to AZD1222 COVID-19 vaccine. The V end lost 0 bases, the J end lost 4 bases, and 17 bases lay between the germline ends. The CDR3 covers 16 residues. Germline V CDR1 and CDR2: SGHKS, YYEKEE (reference sequence). Clones were read by immunoSEQ multiplex PCR, and TCRdb kept only the in-frame ones, dropping some. The sample lists 110,000 or so clones, 85% to 90% occurring once. Study outcomes and limitations: At 160-218 and 743-854, vaccine-associated CD4 TCRs were dominant, and they spanned spike. At study baseline, merely a handful of AZD1222 recipients were seropositive. Donors in the cohort were predominantly white British and more often female, and clonal diversity was possibly underestimated.

This clone was found once. The antigen is not known. This chain links TRBV5-5 with TRBJ2-7; possibly TRBD1 for D (6 bases). The source is an adult in good health. The input for sequencing was peripheral blood, taken on day 0 of AZD1222 vaccination. Here the CDR3 DNA reads TGTGCCAGCAGCTTGGTGGCGGACAGAAGCTTTTACGAGCAGTACTTC. Protein product: CASSLVADRSFYEQYF.